This T cell receptor beta chain was recorded in a study of identical twins. Study-wide results and limits: One should note that invariant MAIT and iNKT cells could partly confound zero-insertion analyses. Cord blood's abundant beta clonotypes had fewer insertions, unlike memory repertoires.

Details on this clonotype: Antigen: not known.

The length of the CDR3 is 14 residues. V lost 6 bases to trimming and J lost 8 bases; unmatched junction nucleotides: 5. From germline, CDR1 is SNHLY and CDR2 FYNNEI. MiXCR, run by TCRdb on the 5' RACE reads, gives a single entry per CDR3 protein. The sample has hundreds of thousands of distinct CDR3 sequences, around 8.6% seen once. This same sample was also taken into another study, of yellow fever vaccine responses in identical twins.

This TCR was sampled from a young woman in good health. The source material was PBMCs. The chain uses TRBV2 and TRBJ2-1, with TRBD2 matching 12 bases. For the CDR3, the DNA is TGTGCCAGCAGGGCTAGCGGGGGGGCGTATGAGCAGTTCTTC. This encodes CASRASGGAYEQFF.